These 27 T cell receptor beta chains share one sample of origin, sequenced in a study of CXCR3-negative and CXCR3-positive naive CD8 T cells (dated by TCRdb to about 2019). Here is what the overall study found, with its caveats: Compared with CXCR3-negative naive cells, CXCR3-positive naive cells had TRB CDR3s with higher hydrophobicity (lower Kidera factor 4), lower energy, and higher strength and volume indices.

These receptors lack a known antigen. The sequencing machine was a NextSeq 550. The Human TCR Profiling Kit (MiLaboratory) was used to prepare UMI-labeled 5' RACE TRB cDNA libraries. The reads underwent TCRdb reprocessing, giving one record for each CDR3 protein sequence and no DNA. The table for this sample lists 150,000 to 180,000 distinct CDR3 sequences. Clones ranked in the top ten supply 0.45% to 0.55% of the sample. Sequenced material: naive CXCR3+ CD8+ T cells from blood. According to the study, the label for this sample's cell subset or site signals: CD45RO-CCR7+CD27+CD95- naive CD8+ T cells expressing CXCR3 (TNR3+). The receptors stem from a human donor in good health. Some clones in this sample may be carry-over from other donors' samples.

This chain links TRBV7-6 with TRBJ2-1; TCRdb indicates TRBD1, and absent DNA this call remains unverified. The CDR3 runs to 14 residues. Looked up from germline, CDR1 is SGHVS and CDR2 is FNYEAQ. The CDR3 protein is CASSPRQDYNEQFF.

V usage is TRBV13 and J usage is TRBJ2-1. Germline lookup yields CDR1 PRHDT and CDR2 FYEKMQ (reference sequence). This CDR3 has 13 residues. CDR3 residues: CASSLARMNEQFF.

The chain joins TRBV12-3 or TRBV12-4 to TRBJ1-3; TCRdb outputs TRBD1, but without DNA this stays unchecked. The CDR3 loop spans 15 amino acids. CDR3 sequence reads: CASRFDRTSGNTIYF.

The chain has TRBV7-9 and TRBJ2-5; TCRdb calls TRBD1, which cannot be checked without DNA. Germline-derived CDR1 and CDR2 are SEHNR and FQNEAQ (reference sequence). This CDR3 is built from 13 residues. Here the CDR3 reads CASSFRQEETQYF.

The chain combines TRBV5-1 with TRBJ1-1. The CDR3 totals 15 residues. Germline CDR1 and CDR2: SGHRS and YFSETQ. The CDR3 reads CASSLGWEVNIEAFF.

This chain uses TRBV12-3 or TRBV12-4 with TRBJ2-3; lacking DNA, the TRBD2 call made by TCRdb goes unchecked. The CDR3 consists of 15 residues. The CDR3 loop is CASRAHTGTPDTQYF.

V is TRBV28 and J is TRBJ1-4; TCRdb's D gene call, TRBD1, goes unchecked for lack of DNA. The germline V gene has CDR1 MDHEN and CDR2 SYDVKM. The CDR3 loop spans 13 amino acids. The CDR3 spells CASSLLKGEKLFF.

This chain joins TRBV5-6 and TRBJ2-6; as DNA is missing, the TRBD2 call by TCRdb cannot be tested. The CDR3 consists of 15 residues. Germline V gene lookup returns CDR1 SGHDT and CDR2 YYEEEE. CDR3 sequence reads: CASSTLRSGANVLTF.

CDR3 residues: CASSEVAHTYGYTF. The chain uses TRBV2 and TRBJ1-2. Germline values: CDR1 SNHLY, CDR2 FYNNEI. The CDR3 is 14 amino acids.

The chain carries TRBV9 and TRBJ2-1; no DNA is available, so the TRBD2 call from TCRdb remains unchecked. The germline CDR1 and CDR2 sequences are SGDLS and YYNGEE. The CDR3 contains 15 residues. The CDR3 loop is CASSASGGAGGEQFF.

The genes are TRBV20-1 and TRBJ1-1; as DNA is missing, the TRBD1 call by TCRdb cannot be tested. This CDR3 region has 13 residues. CDR1 DFQATT and CDR2 SNEGSKA come from the germline V gene (reference sequence). CDR3 amino acids: CSASRQGSTEAFF.

This chain uses TRBV29-1 with TRBJ2-1; absent DNA, TCRdb's TRBD2 call cannot be checked. The CDR3 has 19 amino acids. Germline CDR1 reads SQVTM; CDR2 reads ANQGSEA. The CDR3 is CSVEVGLVFRPGSYNEQFF.

The chain couples TRBV20-1 to TRBJ2-7; TCRdb proposes TRBD1, but this gene call is untestable without DNA. This CDR3 comprises 13 residues. CDR1 is DFQATT and CDR2 is SNEGSKA in the germline V gene (reference sequence). CDR3 protein: CSASPPGAHEQYF.

The chain joins TRBV5-1 to TRBJ1-1; TCRdb picks TRBD1, but there is no DNA to check that call. CDR3 length: 12 residues. Germline V gives CDR1 SGHRS, CDR2 YFSETQ. The CDR3 reads CASSLEGVEAFF.

The CDR3 loop is CASSFAWTSGGAYEQYF. The chain joins TRBV27 to TRBJ2-7; absent DNA, TCRdb's TRBD2 call cannot be checked. Germline V lookup: CDR1 MNHEY, CDR2 SMNVEV (reference sequence). This CDR3 has 17 residues.

The chain links TRBV20-1 to TRBJ1-3. The CDR3 extends over 14 amino acids. Germline V gives CDR1 DFQATT, CDR2 SNEGSKA (reference sequence). CDR3 sequence reads: CSARDRSKGNTIYF.

The chain is built from TRBV29-1 and TRBJ1-2; no DNA is available, so the TRBD1 call from TCRdb remains unchecked. CDR1 SQVTM and CDR2 ANQGSEA come from the germline V gene. The CDR3 is 13 residues long. The CDR3 here is CSANLGLPDGYTF.

The chain links TRBV7-9 to TRBJ2-7. The V gene's germline CDR1 is SEHNR and CDR2 FQNEAQ (reference sequence). CDR3 length equals 13 residues. CDR3 loop: CASSSTTVYEQYF.

The genes are TRBV2 and TRBJ1-2. CDR3 length: 17 residues. From germline, CDR1 is SNHLY and CDR2 FYNNEI. CDR3 loop: CASSESSRRQLVDGYTF.

The rearrangement joins TRBV13 to TRBJ2-7; the TCRdb D gene call, TRBD2, has no DNA to confirm it. This CDR3 spans 15 amino acids. Germline lookup yields CDR1 PRHDT and CDR2 FYEKMQ (reference sequence). The chain's CDR3 is CASSLYGGSNYEQYF.

The V gene is TRBV15, the J gene TRBJ2-5. This CDR3 spans 14 amino acids. CDR1 LNHNV and CDR2 YYDKDF come from the germline V gene (reference sequence). The CDR3: CATSRGAVQETQYF.

The rearrangement uses TRBV3-1 and TRBJ2-1. CDR1 and CDR2 (germline): LGHDT, YNNKEL (reference sequence). The CDR3 extends over 15 amino acids. CDR3 sequence: CASSQPNPLYNEQFF.

V usage is TRBV13 and J usage is TRBJ2-7; TCRdb's D gene call, TRBD1, goes unchecked for lack of DNA. The CDR3 has 16 amino acids. CDR1 and CDR2 (germline): PRHDT, FYEKMQ (reference sequence). CDR3 residues: CASSLRGQGPSYEQYF. Drawing the rest from reference TRBV13 and TRBJ2-7, the complete variable domain is AAGVIQSPRHLIKEKRETATLKCYPIPRHDTVYWYQQGPGQDPQFLISFYEKMQSDKGSIPDRFSAQQFSDYHSELNMSSLELGDSALYFCASSLRGQGPSYEQYFGPGTRLTVT.

The genes are TRBV7-7 and TRBJ2-1; lacking DNA, the TRBD2 call made by TCRdb goes unchecked. CDR1 is SSHAT, CDR2 FNYEAQ, per germline (reference sequence). The CDR3 extends over 17 amino acids. The CDR3 is CASSSEPPGLAYNEQFF.

The rearrangement joins TRBV29-1 to TRBJ2-1. This CDR3 spans 16 amino acids. In germline, CDR1 is SQVTM, CDR2 ANQGSEA. Here the CDR3 reads CSVEDQLEGSYNEQFF.

The CDR3 sequence is CSARTSVRSEQYF. The chain carries TRBV20-1 and TRBJ2-7; TCRdb gives TRBD2 as the D gene, but with no DNA this cannot be confirmed. The germline CDR1 and CDR2 sequences are DFQATT and SNEGSKA (reference sequence). The CDR3 is 13 amino acids.

The genes are TRBV7-2 and TRBJ2-2; without DNA, the TCRdb call of TRBD1 cannot be checked. The length of the CDR3 is 16 residues. Germline V gene data show CDR1 as SGHTA and CDR2 as FQGNSA. This CDR3 reads CASSLSTMQGGLELFF.